This TCR beta chain was found in a study of T cells in localized non-small cell lung cancer. Assay: immunoSEQ multiplex PCR; the TCRdb copy retains only in-frame clones and omits some. The sample comprises about 11,000 clones, 75% to 85% of which are singletons, and 20% rests with the top ten. There are 16 residues in the CDR3. V shed 6 bases and J 4 bases; nucleotides not matched to a gene: 13. Germline V lookup: CDR1 SGHRS, CDR2 YFSETQ. The genes are TRBV5-1 and TRBJ1-2; 9 bases match TRBD1. This receptor was identified in a female donor older than 55 with stage II lung adenocarcinoma. The sample in question was peripheral blood mononuclear cells, obtained before any cancer treatment. This chain's CDR3 is CASKRTLDRGVYGYTF. DNA of the CDR3: TGCGCCAGCAAACGAACCCTAGACAGGGGGGTCTATGGCTACACCTTC.